The rows below give T cell receptor beta chains drawn from one sample of a study of blood T cell repertoires in COVID-19. Assay used: immunoSEQ multiplex PCR; TCRdb lists only in-frame clones, some missing. The sample gives 200,000 or so clones, 70% to 85% of which show up once; less than 15% is in the top ten. Sequencing was carried out using peripheral blood. These receptors came from a human donor in a cohort sampled during active COVID-19. Both conserved end residues are part of each CDR3. Each record gives: V gene, clone size, J gene, D gene, CDR3 DNA, CDR3 protein. D genes are given only for firm matches. Size is omitted from some rows. Given values are once, few, many or a class for expanded clones.

TRBV6-6	.	TRBJ2-7	TRBD1	TGTGCCAGCAGCCCCTACGGACAGGGGGGCTACGAGCAGTACTTC	CASSPYGQGGYEQYF
TRBV4-1	.	TRBJ1-2	.	TGCGCCAGCAGCCAACCCGGGACATCTAACTATGGCTACACCTTC	CASSQPGTSNYGYTF
TRBV27	.	TRBJ2-1	TRBD1	TGTGCCAGCAGTTCCCACGCCGGGACAGGGGGGAACAATGAGCAGTTCTTC	CASSSHAGTGGNNEQFF
TRBV5-1	.	TRBJ2-1	TRBD2	TGCGCCAGCCGGACTAGGGGCGACAGTGAGCAGTTCTTC	CASRTRGDSEQFF
TRBV10-3	few	TRBJ2-2	TRBD2	TGTGCCATCAGTGTCGGGGGGTTCACCGGGGAGCTGTTTTTT	CAISVGGFTGELFF
TRBV28	.	TRBJ1-1	TRBD1	TGTGCCAGCAGTTCCCCGGGACAGGGAGTGAACACTGAAGCTTTCTTT	CASSSPGQGVNTEAFF
TRBV11-1	.	TRBJ1-2	.	TGTGCCAGCAGCCGGAGACAGGCGCCGGGGACCTTC	CASSRRQAPGTF
TRBV6-5	.	TRBJ2-2	.	TGTGCCAGCAGTTACGGCGAGCGCACCGGGGAGCTGTTTTTT	CASSYGERTGELFF
TRBV5-4	.	TRBJ2-5	TRBD1	TGTGCCAGCAGCTTGGCAAGGGGGCGCCTTGAGACCCAGTACTTC	CASSLARGRLETQYF
TRBV7-7	.	TRBJ2-2	.	TGTGCTAGCAGCTTAGCCGGGGGAGCGAACACCGGGGAGCTGTTTTTT	CASSLAGGANTGELFF
TRBV2	once	TRBJ1-2	.	TGTGCCAGCACCGGACAGCACACCTTGGGAGGCTACACCTTC	CASTGQHTLGGYTF
TRBV24-1	.	TRBJ2-1	TRBD1	TGTGCCACCAGTGGAATACAGGGGGCCGATGAGCAGTTCTTC	CATSGIQGADEQFF
TRBV5-6	.	TRBJ1-6	TRBD1	TGTGCCAGCAGCTCTCGACAGGGGGCCTACTATAATTCACCCCTCCACTTT	CASSSRQGAYYNSPLHF
TRBV18	once	TRBJ1-3	.	TGTGCCAGCTCACCAGAGACAGGTTCCTCTGGAAACACCATATATTTT	CASSPETGSSGNTIYF
TRBV29-1	.	TRBJ1-2	.	TGCAGCGTTGAAGAGGGTTACAGAGAATATGGCTACACCTTC	CSVEEGYREYGYTF
TRBV27	.	TRBJ2-7	TRBD2	TGTGCCAGCAGTTTATCGACGGGAGGAACCTACGAGCAGTACTTC	CASSLSTGGTYEQYF
TRBV5-1	.	TRBJ2-1	TRBD2	TGCGCCAGCTCCGGGCAACTAGCGGGAACGTCCAATGAGCAGTTCTTC	CASSGQLAGTSNEQFF
TRBV5-8	once	TRBJ2-7	TRBD1	TGTGCCAGCAGCTCGACAGGGCGGGCTACCTACGAGCAGTACTTC	CASSSTGRATYEQYF
TRBV12-3/TRBV12-4	.	TRBJ1-1	.	TGTGCCAGCAGTTTAACGAGGAACACTGAAGCTTTCTTT	CASSLTRNTEAFF
TRBV11-2	.	TRBJ2-7	.	TGTGCCAGCAGCTCCTTCCACTTCTACGAGCAGTACTTC	CASSSFHFYEQYF
TRBV9	.	TRBJ2-3	TRBD2	TGTGCCAGCAGCTCACTAGCGGGTCACGCCACAGATACGCAGTATTTT	CASSSLAGHATDTQYF
TRBV9	once	TRBJ2-1	.	TGTGCCAGCGGGCGGGACGGCTACAATGAGCAGTTCTTC	CASGRDGYNEQFF
TRBV9	.	TRBJ2-2	.	TGTGCCAGCAGCGTAGTAACTAGCCCGAACACCGGGGAGCTGTTTTTT	CASSVVTSPNTGELFF
TRBV20-1	.	TRBJ2-6	.	TGCAGTGCTAGTGGAGAGACTGGGGCCAACGTCCTGACTTTC	CSASGETGANVLTF